Described below is a single T cell receptor (beta chain) sequence and its context. The specificity of this receptor is unknown. No much larger clonotype is one base removed from it; base qualities were not supplied. The data were taken from a study of cytomegalovirus exposure and HLA in healthy donors (dated by TCRdb to 2015 to 2018). For the study in its entirety: In an earlier analysis of some 550 of the donors, about 270 Gb of sequence data and approximately 100 million unique TCR beta sequences from about 190 million T cells were reported. An early release covering just under 650 HLA-typed donors comprised approximately 300 gigabases of sequencing data and 85 million or so unique TCR sequences. Among the roughly 400 genotyped donors, more than 70% belonged to the genetic ancestry cluster associated with self-reported Caucasian donors. The study aimed to test whether signatures of past pathogen exposure could be identified by cataloging public T cell receptors. The study profiled the T cell repertoires of hundreds of subjects by immunosequencing and related them to cytomegalovirus serostatus. Along with the roughly 710-subject first cohort, a separate validation cohort of some 130 different subjects was used. High-throughput TCR immunosequencing, statistical association of individual TCRs with disease status, and machine learning were combined to predict cytomegalovirus infection status. To study patterns of TCR occurrence, a later analysis re-analyzed previously published TCR beta repertoires from under 750 donors and added high-resolution HLA genotyping. Rather than drawing on any new phenotypic data, the later analysis identified candidate immune exposures from TCR beta sequences and the way those sequences occurred across donors. In an earlier analysis of roughly 540 of the donors, high-throughput TCR beta sequencing was used to judge whether each TCR beta V gene segment behaved as functional or pseudogenic. Alongside the repertoire data, information on donor age, sex, ethnicity and CMV serostatus was compiled. Genome-wide SNP genotypes for about 65% of the 666 donors were used in a later genetic analysis, which treated that subset as a discovery cohort. Every repertoire in the discovery cohort had been generated on one and the same sequencing platform. HLA typing included class I and class II loci at four-digit resolution. Typing coverage varied by locus: roughly 620-630 donors for A, B, C, DRB1 and DQB1; roughly 510 for DQA1; approximately 610 for DPA1; 400 to 480 for DPB1. Roughly five DR-DQ haplotypes were handled as single units for association and clustering because linkage in the cohort was strong. Among 300 to 450 genotyped donors of the cohort, an average of approximately 240,000 unique TCR beta nucleotide sequences were sequenced per donor, roughly 20% of them non-productive. Results and caveats for the whole study, not just this receptor: The cohort was sequenced for TCR beta chains only, and without alpha or paired-chain data the features that could be detected were limited. A group of highly shared sequence variants was considered likely to be a technical artifact of the sequencing pipeline. According to a later analysis, TCR association rates differed among HLA loci, with DRB1 alleles showing the most associated TCRs and HLA-C alleles showing the fewest. The 87-base-pair reads could not distinguish some IMGT-functional V segments, including TRBV6-2 and TRBV6-3, so those segments were excluded. It was suggested by the authors that the approach could potentially be generalized to other disease states and immunological phenotypes. Assigning TCR associations to individual alleles was difficult when HLA alleles, especially DR and DQ, strongly co-occurred. Because counts were too low, more than 15 rarely observed V segments, including chromosome 9 orphons, were left out of the earlier analysis of about 500 of the donors. A later analysis reported that several top co-occurrence clusters appeared linked to parvovirus B19, influenza, CMV and Epstein-Barr virus. According to a later genetic analysis, donors in an Asian-associated ancestry cluster had fewer N-insertions in productive TCRs than the approximately 630-donor mean. Cytomegalovirus status was reported to be diagnosed by the classifier with high specificity and sensitivity in both the original and validation cohorts. Presence/absence analyses assumed roughly uniform sequencing depth across donors, an assumption that may not hold. In vitro tests confirmed that a few of the cytomegalovirus-associated TCR beta chains recognize cytomegalovirus antigens. Most CMV-associated TCR beta chains appeared to be HLA-restricted in a later analysis, and the HLA associations seemed to be driven largely by CMV exposure. Linkage disequilibrium might explain the correlated functional status among segregating V segments, but an unknown experimental factor could not be excluded. In an earlier analysis of approximately 600 of the donors, most TCR beta V segments were observed in productive rearrangements about 90% or about 30% of the time, broadly matching IMGT annotations. Because HLA typing was missing for some donors at each locus, association tests included only the typed subset. A further reported finding was that TCR beta sequences accurately predicted the HLA-A and HLA-B alleles for most subjects in the first cohort. CMV serostatus was the only immune exposure information available for the cohort. A later analysis found that HLA-associated TCR beta chains were more clonally expanded and had lower generation probabilities than equally common non-associated chains. A later genetic analysis associated a missense DCLRE1C variant with V-gene and J-gene trimming of TCR beta chains, and an independent cohort replicated the association. The study gave a list of over 150 TCR beta chains associated with cytomegalovirus. While some public TCRs were present in many individuals, most TCR sequences turned up only very rarely across donors. A later analysis associated roughly 17,000 TCR beta sequences with specific HLA alleles at a false discovery rate of 0.05.

V sheds 2 bases and J sheds 11 bases, leaving 12 bases between their ends. From the germline V gene, CDR1 is ENHRY and CDR2 is SYGVKD. Its CDR3 holds 12 amino acids, cysteine through phenylalanine. Only CDR3 DNA remains: 36 bases, in frame from the first base. In total, approximately 700 healthy bone marrow donors made up the cohort. Cohort members were all nominally healthy when sampled, although unrecorded immune exposures were likely present. The donor tested CMV seropositive, placing the donor among the roughly 300 seropositive members of the cohort. A peripheral blood sample was collected from each donor, and TCR beta sequencing was performed on peripheral blood mononuclear cells. Genomic DNA extraction from the blood cell samples was performed with the Qiagen DNeasy Blood Extraction Kit. Libraries were constructed by the immunoSEQ multiplex PCR assay. A mixture of 60 forward primers for TCR Vbeta segments and 13 reverse primers for TCR Jbeta segments was used in the multiplex PCR. Amplification of the CDR3 region of rearranged TCR beta genes was performed with a multiplex PCR assay on genomic DNA. On the Illumina HiSeq System, the amplified TCR beta libraries were sequenced as 87-base-pair reads. On the authors' methods: In a later analysis, approximately 74 million unique TCR beta chains were counted across the 650 to 700 repertoires, and about 10 million of these chains were shared by at least two donors. Raw reads were error-corrected and collapsed into unique sequences by a nearest-neighbor algorithm in which closely related sequences were merged to remove PCR and sequencing errors. To assign V, D and J gene segments, CDR3 sequences were aligned to IMGT reference sequences. For a sequence to be retained, a match of at least six nucleotides to both a V gene segment and a J gene segment was required. Rearrangements were called productive when the CDR3 lacked stop codons and stayed in frame with V and J; all others were non-productive. CDR3 was defined by IMGT convention, running from the second conserved V-encoded cysteine to the conserved J-encoded phenylalanine. The earlier analysis of about 620 of the donors excluded sequences that lacked an unambiguous match to a single V gene segment. In an earlier analysis of 450 to 750 of the donors, a V segment was called functional when productive rearrangements were above 56.7%, and segregating when the standard deviation between donors exceeded 5%. To diagnose cytomegalovirus status from the catalog of TCR beta chain sequences, a statistical classification framework was built. V and J gene assignment, in a later analysis, came from comparing TCR nucleotide sequences with IMGT/GENE-DB human TR gene sequences. A later analysis assigned CDR3 sequences and most-parsimonious VDJ recombination scenarios with the TCRdist pipeline. A later analysis defined each TCR beta chain by its CDR3 amino acid sequence plus V-gene family, and excluded reads lacking a unique V-gene family. As a way to deal with suspected cross-contamination and a sequencing artifact, a later analysis dropped over 550 nucleotide sequences that were highly shared and had low generation probability. In a later analysis, a clonal expansion index was calculated for each public chain from normalized within-repertoire ranks of inferred template counts. In a later analysis, generation probabilities were computed with a VDJ recombination model fitted to out-of-frame rearrangements, and the resulting probabilities were checked against IGoR. In a later analysis, TCR-TCR, TCR-HLA and TCR-CMV co-occurrence was scored with hypergeometric tests, and a repertoire-size bias correction was applied to TCR pairs. To estimate false discovery rates, a later analysis permuted the HLA or CMV assignments 20 times. In a later analysis, co-occurring TCRs were grouped using DBSCAN, and TCRdist sequence similarity was added for clustering within HLA-allele-positive subsets. Co-occurrence clustering excluded repertoires with fewer than 30,000 or more than 120,000 public chains, plus five with anomalous nucleotide sharing. The source is immuneACCESS, and TCRdb retained only in-frame sequences with V and J called. Part of the clones is not carried over; for the studies checked, unresolved V genes explain less than half of this, and the remainder is unexplained. The V and J calls and the clone size are those of that table, but D and trimming were determined from the DNA. Across this sample there are about 190,000 clones, with roughly 76% seen only once. 2.1% of the sample belongs to the ten largest clones.

Recombination connected TRBV10-3 to TRBJ1-1; possibly the D gene is TRBD1, per 5 matching bases. The TCR sequence derives from a woman in her twenties or thirties in good health and CMV-seropositive. Sequencing input: PBMCs. The DNA is TGTGCCATCAGTGAGATAGACAGACTCGCTTTCTTT. This translates into CAISEIDRLAFF.